This entry describes one T cell receptor beta chain. Its target is unknown. Profiling relied on immunoSEQ multiplex PCR, and the TCRdb table lists in-frame clones only, not all of them. The sample shows roughly 150,000 clones, around 93% of them seen only once. These data originate in a study of T cell responses to AZD1222 COVID-19 vaccine. Whole-study findings and limits: White British people made up most donors, females outnumbered males, and clonal diversity was possibly underestimated. Researchers took repertoire samples only after the peak T cell response had come. Unmutated regions of variants are reportedly targeted by nearly half of spike-specific TCRs.

The germline V gene encodes CDR1 MNHEY and CDR2 SVGAGI. V was trimmed by 9 bases and J by 2 bases, leaving 13 bases between them. The CDR3 consists of 13 residues. The rearrangement links TRBV6-5 to TRBJ1-2; D possibly corresponds to TRBD1 (5 bases). The sample was peripheral blood, taken on day 0 of AZD1222 vaccination. The TCR was taken from an adult in good health. This chain's CDR3 is CASSPGVNYGYTF. In DNA, the CDR3 is TGTGCCAGTTCTCCGGGGGTGAACTATGGCTACACCTTC.